This T cell receptor beta chain emerged from a study of blood T cell repertoires in COVID-19. About the research overall: Acute and convalescent COVID-19 samples came from the United States, Italy and Spain. PBMCs, B-cell-depleted T cells, or T cells were the source of the cDNA or gDNA that made up the material.

Libraries were prepared by immunoSEQ multiplex PCR; TCRdb keeps only in-frame clonotypes and omits some of them. Of around 150,000 clones listed, 60% to 85% are singletons. In germline, CDR1 is KGHSH, CDR2 LQKENI. V dropped 3 bases and J dropped 2 bases, with 14 bases sitting between them. There are 17 residues in the CDR3. The rearrangement joins TRBV18 to TRBJ2-6; D perhaps matches TRBD1 (8 bases). The sample consisted of peripheral blood. This TCR was recovered from a man over 45 with acute or convalescent COVID-19. The CDR3 here is CASSPNRGGAGANVLTF. The CDR3 nucleotides are TGTGCCAGCTCACCTAACAGGGGGGGAGCTGGGGCCAACGTCCTGACTTTC.